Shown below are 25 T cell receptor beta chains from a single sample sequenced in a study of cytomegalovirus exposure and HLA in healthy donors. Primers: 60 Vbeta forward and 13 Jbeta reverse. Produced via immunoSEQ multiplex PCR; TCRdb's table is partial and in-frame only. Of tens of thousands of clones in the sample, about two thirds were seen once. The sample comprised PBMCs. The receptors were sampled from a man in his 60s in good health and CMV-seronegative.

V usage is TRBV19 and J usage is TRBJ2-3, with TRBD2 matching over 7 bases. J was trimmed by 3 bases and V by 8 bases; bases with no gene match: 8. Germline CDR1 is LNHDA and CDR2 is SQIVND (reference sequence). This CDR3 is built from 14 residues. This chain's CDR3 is CASAVAGFTDTQYF. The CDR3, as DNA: TGTGCCAGTGCAGTAGCGGGCTTTACAGATACGCAGTATTTT.

For the CDR3, the DNA is TGTGCCAGCAGCTTTGGGGGCGAAAACTATGGCTACACCTTC. Residues: CASSFGGENYGYTF. This sequence joins TRBV5-6 and TRBJ1-2; tentative D call: TRBD1 (6 bases). Germline-derived CDR1 and CDR2 are SGHDT and YYEEEE. Trimming pared 2 bases from V and 2 bases from J, leaving 10 bases between. The CDR3 has 14 residues.

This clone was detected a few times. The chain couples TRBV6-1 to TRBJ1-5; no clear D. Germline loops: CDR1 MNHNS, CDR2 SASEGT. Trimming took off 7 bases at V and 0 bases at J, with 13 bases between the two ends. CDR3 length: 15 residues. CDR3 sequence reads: CASTERRNSNQPQHF. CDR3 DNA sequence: TGTGCCAGCACTGAGAGGCGGAATAGCAATCAGCCCCAGCATTTT.

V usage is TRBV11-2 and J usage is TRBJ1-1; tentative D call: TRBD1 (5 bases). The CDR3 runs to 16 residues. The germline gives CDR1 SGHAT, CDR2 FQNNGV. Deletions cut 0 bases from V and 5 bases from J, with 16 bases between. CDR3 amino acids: CASSLDRVSLSTEAFF. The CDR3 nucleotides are TGTGCCAGCAGCTTAGACAGGGTTTCCCTATCTACTGAAGCTTTCTTT.

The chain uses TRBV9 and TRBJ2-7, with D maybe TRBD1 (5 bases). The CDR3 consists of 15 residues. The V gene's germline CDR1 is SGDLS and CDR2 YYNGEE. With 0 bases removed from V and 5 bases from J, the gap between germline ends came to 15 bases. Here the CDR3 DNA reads TGTGCCAGCAGCGTAGCTATAGGGGCTAGGAACGAGCAGTACTTC. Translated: CASSVAIGARNEQYF.

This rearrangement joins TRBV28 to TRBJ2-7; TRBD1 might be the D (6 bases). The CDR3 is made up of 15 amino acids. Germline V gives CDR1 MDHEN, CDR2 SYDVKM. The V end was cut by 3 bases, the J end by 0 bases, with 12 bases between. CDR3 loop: CASSFSRGSSYEQYF. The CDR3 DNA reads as TGTGCCAGCAGTTTTTCTAGGGGGAGCTCCTACGAGCAGTACTTC.

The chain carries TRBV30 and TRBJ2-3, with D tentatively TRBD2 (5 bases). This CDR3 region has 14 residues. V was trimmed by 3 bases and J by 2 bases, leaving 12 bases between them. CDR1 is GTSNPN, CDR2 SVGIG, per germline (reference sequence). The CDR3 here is CAWSPGESTDTQYF. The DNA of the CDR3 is TGTGCCTGGAGCCCCGGGGAGTCCACAGATACGCAGTATTTT. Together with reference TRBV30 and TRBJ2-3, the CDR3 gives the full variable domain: SQTIHQWPATLVQPVGSPLSLECTVEGTSNPNLYWYRQAAGRGLQLLFYSVGIGQISSEVPQNLSASRPQDRQFILSSKKLLLSDSGFYLCAWSPGESTDTQYFGPGTRLTVL.

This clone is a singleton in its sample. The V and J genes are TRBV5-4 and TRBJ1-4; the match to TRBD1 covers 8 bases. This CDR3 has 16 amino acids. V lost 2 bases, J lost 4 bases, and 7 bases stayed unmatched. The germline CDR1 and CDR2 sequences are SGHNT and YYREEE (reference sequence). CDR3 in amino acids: CASSFAGQGLNEKLFF. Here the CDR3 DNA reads TGTGCCAGCAGCTTTGCAGGACAGGGCCTTAATGAAAAACTGTTTTTT.

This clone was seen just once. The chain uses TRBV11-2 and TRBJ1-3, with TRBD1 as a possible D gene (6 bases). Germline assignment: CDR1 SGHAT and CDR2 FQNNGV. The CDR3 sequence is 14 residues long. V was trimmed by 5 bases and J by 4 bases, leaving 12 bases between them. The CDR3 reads CASSTGTTGNTIYF. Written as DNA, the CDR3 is TGTGCCAGCAGCACCGGGACAACCGGAAACACCATATATTTT.

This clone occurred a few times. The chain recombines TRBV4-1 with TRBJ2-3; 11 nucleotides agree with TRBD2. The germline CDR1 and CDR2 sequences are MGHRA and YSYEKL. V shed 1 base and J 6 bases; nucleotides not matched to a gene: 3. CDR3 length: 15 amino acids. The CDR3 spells CASSQVASGRDTQYF. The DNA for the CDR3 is TGCGCCAGCAGCCAAGTAGCTAGCGGGAGGGATACGCAGTATTTT.

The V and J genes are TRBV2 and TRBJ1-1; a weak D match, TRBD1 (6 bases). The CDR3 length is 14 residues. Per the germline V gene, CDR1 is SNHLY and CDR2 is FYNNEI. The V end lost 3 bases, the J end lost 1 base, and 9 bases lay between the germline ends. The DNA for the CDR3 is TGTGCCAGCAGTGAGCTAGGGGGGAACACTGAAGCTTTCTTT. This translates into CASSELGGNTEAFF.

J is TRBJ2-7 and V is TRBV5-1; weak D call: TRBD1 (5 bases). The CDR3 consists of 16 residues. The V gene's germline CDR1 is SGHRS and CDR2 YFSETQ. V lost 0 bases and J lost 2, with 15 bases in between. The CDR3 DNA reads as TGCGCCAGCAGCTTGGACTCGACAGTTAGAACCTACGAGCAGTACTTC. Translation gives CASSLDSTVRTYEQYF.

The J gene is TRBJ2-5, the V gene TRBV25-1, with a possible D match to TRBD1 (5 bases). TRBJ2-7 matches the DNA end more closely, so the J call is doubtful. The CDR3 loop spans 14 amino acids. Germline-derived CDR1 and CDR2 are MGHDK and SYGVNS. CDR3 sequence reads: CAQGVRQCSYEQYF. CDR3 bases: TGTGCCCAAGGGGTGCGACAGTGTTCCTACGAGCAGTACTTC.

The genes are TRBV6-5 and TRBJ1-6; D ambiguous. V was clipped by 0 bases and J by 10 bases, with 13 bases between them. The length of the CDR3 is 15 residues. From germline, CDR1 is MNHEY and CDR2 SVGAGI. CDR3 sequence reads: CASSYSVNEGSPLHF. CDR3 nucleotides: TGTGCCAGCAGTTACTCGGTGAACGAGGGATCACCCCTCCACTTT.

As DNA, the CDR3 is TGTGCCAGCAGCTTGGTGGGACAGGGGTCCTACGAGCAGTACTTC. Its translation: CASSLVGQGSYEQYF. This sequence joins TRBV5-6 and TRBJ2-7, with TRBD1 matching 10 bases. The V gene end was trimmed by 0 bases and the J gene end by 1 base; junction bases not matched to a gene: 1. The CDR3 is 15 amino acids. CDR1 and CDR2 from the germline V gene are SGHDT and YYEEEE.

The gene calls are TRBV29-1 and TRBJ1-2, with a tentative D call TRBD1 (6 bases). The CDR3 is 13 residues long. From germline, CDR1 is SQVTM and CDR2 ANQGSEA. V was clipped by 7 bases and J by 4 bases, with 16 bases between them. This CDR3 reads CSASGGAGYGYTF. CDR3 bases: TGCAGCGCTTCGGGGGGCGCAGGCTATGGCTACACCTTC.

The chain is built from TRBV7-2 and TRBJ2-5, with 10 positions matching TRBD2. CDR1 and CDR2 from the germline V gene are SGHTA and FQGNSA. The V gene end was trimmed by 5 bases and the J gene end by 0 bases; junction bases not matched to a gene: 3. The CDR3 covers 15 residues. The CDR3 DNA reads TGTGCCAGCAGCGTTAGCGGGGGGTACCAAGAGACCCAGTACTTC. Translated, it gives CASSVSGGYQETQYF.

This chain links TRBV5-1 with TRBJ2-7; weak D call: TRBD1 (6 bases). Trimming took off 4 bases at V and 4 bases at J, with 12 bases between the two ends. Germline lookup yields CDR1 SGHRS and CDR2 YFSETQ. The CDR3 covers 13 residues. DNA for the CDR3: TGCGCCAGCAGCGTCCGGGACAATTACGAGCAGTACTTC. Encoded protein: CASSVRDNYEQYF.

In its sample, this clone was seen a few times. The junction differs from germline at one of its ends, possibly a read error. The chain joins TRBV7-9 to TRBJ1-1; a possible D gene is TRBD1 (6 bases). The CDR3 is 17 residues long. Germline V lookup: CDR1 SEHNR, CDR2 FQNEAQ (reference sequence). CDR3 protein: CSSSSQRTVFMNTEAFF. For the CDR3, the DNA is TGTTCCAGCAGCTCCCAGCGGACAGTATTTATGAACACTGAAGCTTTCTTT.

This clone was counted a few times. In DNA, the CDR3 is TGTGCCAGCAGCTTGGGGGCAGTCCTCTCTTATGGCTACACCTTC. This gives the protein CASSLGAVLSYGYTF. The chain links TRBV5-6 to TRBJ1-2; no firm D call. Germline V lookup: CDR1 SGHDT, CDR2 YYEEEE. This CDR3 spans 15 amino acids. V lost 0 bases to trimming and J lost 5 bases, with 14 bases between them.

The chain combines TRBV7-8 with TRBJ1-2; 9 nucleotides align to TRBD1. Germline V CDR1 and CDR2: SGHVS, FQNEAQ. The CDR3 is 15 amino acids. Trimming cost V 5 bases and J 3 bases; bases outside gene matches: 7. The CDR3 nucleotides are TGTGCCAGCAGCCGCACACAGGGGGCTGACTATGGCTACACCTTC. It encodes CASSRTQGADYGYTF.

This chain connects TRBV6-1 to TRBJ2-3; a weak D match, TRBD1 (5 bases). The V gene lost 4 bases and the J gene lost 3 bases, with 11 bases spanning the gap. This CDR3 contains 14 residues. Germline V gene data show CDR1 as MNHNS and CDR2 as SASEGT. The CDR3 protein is CASSVSRATDTQYF. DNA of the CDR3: TGTGCCAGCAGTGTTAGCAGGGCAACAGATACGCAGTATTTT.

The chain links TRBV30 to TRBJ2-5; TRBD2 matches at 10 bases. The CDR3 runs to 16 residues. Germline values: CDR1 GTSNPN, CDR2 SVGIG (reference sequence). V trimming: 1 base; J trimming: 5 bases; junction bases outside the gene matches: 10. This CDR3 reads CAWSEGAGGRGETQYF. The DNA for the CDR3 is TGTGCCTGGAGTGAAGGAGCGGGGGGGCGGGGGGAGACCCAGTACTTC.

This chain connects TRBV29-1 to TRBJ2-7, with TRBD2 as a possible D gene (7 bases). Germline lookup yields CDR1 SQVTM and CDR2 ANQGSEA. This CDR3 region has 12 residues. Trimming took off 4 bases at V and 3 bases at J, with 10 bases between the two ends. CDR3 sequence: CSVGGGVYEQYF. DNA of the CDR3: TGCAGCGTTGGGGGGGGCGTCTACGAGCAGTACTTC.

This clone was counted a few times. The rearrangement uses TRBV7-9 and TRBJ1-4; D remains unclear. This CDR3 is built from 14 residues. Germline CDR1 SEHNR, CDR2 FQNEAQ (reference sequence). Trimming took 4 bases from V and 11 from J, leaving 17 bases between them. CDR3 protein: CASSSGLLTGKLFF. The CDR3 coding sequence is TGTGCCAGCAGCTCGGGCTTACTAACGGGGAAACTGTTTTTT. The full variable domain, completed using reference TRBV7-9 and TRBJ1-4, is DTGVSQNPRHKITKRGQNVTFRCDPISEHNRLYWYRQTLGQGPEFLTYFQNEAQLEKSRLLSDRFSAERPKGSFSTLEIQRTEQGDSAMYLCASSSGLLTGKLFFGSGTQLSVL.